Sequencing of this TCR beta chain was carried out in a study of tumor and adjacent non-tumor tissue in lung cancer. A modified ARM-PCR protocol with three rounds of nested PCR amplified TCRbeta. TCRdb redid the calling of the multiplex PCR reads with MiXCR, one entry per CDR3 protein. Of 70,000 to 90,000 distinct CDR3 sequences listed, approximately 81% were seen once; the top ten hold about 47%. Study findings and constraints: Normal lung showed higher cumulative top 100 clone frequency than tumor.

Remarks on this clonotype: Its antigen is not identified.

This sample's RNA came from whole unsorted tissue. Distant lung tissue was collected more than 3 cm away from the tumor edge. This CDR3 is 15 amino acids long. Germline V lookup: CDR1 MNHEY, CDR2 SVGAGI. This rearrangement joins TRBV6-5 to TRBJ1-5, with TRBD1 matching 8 bases. The J call could be wrong; TRBJ2-3 is a better fit for the DNA end. The receptor was derived from a man aged 55 to 69 with non-small cell lung cancer. Sequenced: distant non-tumor lung tissue. The DNA for the CDR3 is TGTACAAACAGTTACAGCGGACAGGGTAGTCAGCCCCAGTATTTT. Amino acids: CTNSYSGQGSQPQYF.